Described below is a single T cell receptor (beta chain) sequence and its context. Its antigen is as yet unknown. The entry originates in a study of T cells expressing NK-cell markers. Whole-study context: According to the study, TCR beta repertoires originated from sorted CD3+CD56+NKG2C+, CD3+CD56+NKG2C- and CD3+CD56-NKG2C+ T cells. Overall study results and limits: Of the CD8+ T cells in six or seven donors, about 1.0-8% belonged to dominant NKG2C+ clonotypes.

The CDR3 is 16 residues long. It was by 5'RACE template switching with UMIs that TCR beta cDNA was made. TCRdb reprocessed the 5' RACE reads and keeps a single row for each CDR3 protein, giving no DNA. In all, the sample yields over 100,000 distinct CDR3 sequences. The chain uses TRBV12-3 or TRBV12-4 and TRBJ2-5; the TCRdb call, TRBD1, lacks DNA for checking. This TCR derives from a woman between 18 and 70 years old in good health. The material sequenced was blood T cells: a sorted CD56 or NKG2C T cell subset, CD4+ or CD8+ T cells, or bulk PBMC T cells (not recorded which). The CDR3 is CASSLGPGQGRETQYF.